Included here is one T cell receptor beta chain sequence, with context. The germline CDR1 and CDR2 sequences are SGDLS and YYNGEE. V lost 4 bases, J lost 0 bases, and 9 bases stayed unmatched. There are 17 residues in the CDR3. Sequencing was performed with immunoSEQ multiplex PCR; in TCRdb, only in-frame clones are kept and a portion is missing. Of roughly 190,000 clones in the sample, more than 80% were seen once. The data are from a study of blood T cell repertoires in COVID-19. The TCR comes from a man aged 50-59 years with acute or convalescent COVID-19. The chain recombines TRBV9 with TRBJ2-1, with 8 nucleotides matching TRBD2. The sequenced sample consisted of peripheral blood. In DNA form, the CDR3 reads TGTGCCAGCAGCCCCCCACCCAGCGGGAGCTCCTACAATGAGCAGTTCTTC. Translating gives CASSPPPSGSSYNEQFF.